Listed below are T cell receptor beta chains from one sample, sequenced in a study of early T cells in non-severe SARS-CoV-2 infection. Via MiXCR, TCRdb re-called the 5' RACE reads, giving one row per CDR3 protein. This table holds 35,000 to 40,000 distinct CDR3 sequences, 3.5% to 4% found once. The sequenced sample was whole blood. The receptors shown here come from an adult who was a healthcare worker with PCR-confirmed SARS-CoV-2 infection or an uninfected control (not recorded which). Both conserved end residues are part of each CDR3. D genes are given only for firm matches. Clone size appears in some rows only: once, few, many, or a class for an expanded clone.

D gene	V gene	J gene	clone size	CDR3 DNA	CDR3 protein
TRBD2	TRBV7-7	TRBJ2-1	-	TGTGCTAGCAGCTTAGGGGGGACTAGTGTCTACAATGAGCAGTTCTTC	CASSLGGTSVYNEQFF
TRBD1	TRBV12-3/TRBV12-4	TRBJ2-1	many	TGTGCCAGCAGACGTCAGGGGGCCCTTGGTGGTGAGCAGTTCTTC	CASRRQGALGGEQFF
-	TRBV12-3/TRBV12-4	TRBJ2-1	many	TGTGCCAGCAGTTTAAAACAGGGAGTTTTCAATGAGCAGTTCTTC	CASSLKQGVFNEQFF
TRBD1	TRBV18	TRBJ2-7	many	TGTGCCAGCTCACCACTCCCGGGACAGATTTTTGGCGAGCAGTACTTC	CASSPLPGQIFGEQYF
TRBD1	TRBV7-3	TRBJ1-1	many	TGTGCCAGCAGTAGGGACAGTCTGAACACTGAAGCTTTCTTT	CASSRDSLNTEAFF
TRBD2	TRBV7-2	TRBJ2-3	many	TGTGCCAGCAGCTCCCCCCCTAGCGGGATTAGCACAGATACGCAGTATTTT	CASSSPPSGISTDTQYF
TRBD1	TRBV2	TRBJ1-4	few	TGTGCCAGCAGCGCGACGACAGGGCGGACTAATGAAAAACTGTTTTTT	CASSATTGRTNEKLFF
-	TRBV6-6	TRBJ1-6	many	TGTGCCAGCAGTGCAAGCCAGGGTGTCGCCTATAATTCACCCCTCCACTTT	CASSASQGVAYNSPLHF
-	TRBV20-1	TRBJ2-6	-	TGCAGTGCTAGAGACGGCGGGTTCAACTCTGGGGCCAACGTCCTGACTTTC	CSARDGGFNSGANVLTF
-	TRBV20-1	TRBJ1-6	medium-sized	TGCAGTGCTAGAGATACAGGCCCCAGCTCCTATAATTCACCCCTCCACTTT	CSARDTGPSSYNSPLHF
-	TRBV5-1	TRBJ1-2	-	TGCGCCAGCAGCTTGGGTGACCTAGGCTACACCTTC	CASSLGDLGYTF
-	TRBV6-2/TRBV6-3	TRBJ2-1	many	TGTGCCAGCACCAACCCCGGGGACTACAATGAGCAGTTCTTC	CASTNPGDYNEQFF
TRBD1	TRBV18	TRBJ1-2	many	TGTGCCAGCTCACCCTCGACACTGACAGGGGGCGGCTATGGCTACACCTTC	CASSPSTLTGGGYGYTF
TRBD2	TRBV20-1	TRBJ2-1	many	TGCAGTGCGAGACTAGCGGGAGGGCCCCATGAGCAGTTCTTC	CSARLAGGPHEQFF
-	TRBV4-1	TRBJ1-5	few	TGCGCCAGCAGCCAAGAGTCGGCAGGGGCTAATCAGCCCCAGCATTTT	CASSQESAGANQPQHF
-	TRBV20-1	TRBJ1-6	many	TGCAGTGCAACTATAGCAGGGGCAGATAATTCACCCCTCCACTTT	CSATIAGADNSPLHF
TRBD1	TRBV6-2/TRBV6-3	TRBJ2-7	-	TGTGCCAGCAGTACCGGGACAGGGGGTTACGAGCAGTACTTC	CASSTGTGGYEQYF
TRBD1	TRBV13	TRBJ1-1	many	TGTGCCAGCAGCTCCGGAGGGGGCCGTGGCACTGAAGCTTTCTTT	CASSSGGGRGTEAFF
-	TRBV7-8	TRBJ2-3	many	TGTGCCAGCAGCTTAGAGACGCTTACGTCACCCACAGATACGCAGTATTTT	CASSLETLTSPTDTQYF
-	TRBV4-3	TRBJ2-1	many	TGCGCCAGCAGCCAAGATGGGCTAGTTAGCGGTGAGCAGTTCTTC	CASSQDGLVSGEQFF
-	TRBV20-1	TRBJ1-6	few	TGCAGTGCTAGAGATATCGTTTGGGCCGGCCTTAATTCACCCCTCCACTTT	CSARDIVWAGLNSPLHF
-	TRBV28	TRBJ2-7	many	TGTGCCAGCAGCACACCAGGAATTTCAGCTAACGAGCAGTACTTC	CASSTPGISANEQYF
TRBD2	TRBV5-1	TRBJ2-7	many	TGCGCCAGCAGCATGACTAGCGGGAGTAACTACGAGCAGTACTTC	CASSMTSGSNYEQYF
-	TRBV14	TRBJ2-1	many	TGTGCCAGCAGCCAAGTCAGCTCCTACAATGAGCAGTTCTTC	CASSQVSSYNEQFF
-	TRBV10-3	TRBJ1-6	many	TGTGCCATCAGTGGCGCCATCTATAATTCACCCCTCCACTTT	CAISGAIYNSPLHF
-	TRBV3-1	TRBJ1-1	many	TGTGCCAGCAGCGCCGGTGGAAACACTGAAGCTTTCTTT	CASSAGGNTEAFF
-	TRBV6-1	TRBJ2-7	-	TGTGCCAGCAGTTTCGGGAGTGACTACGAGCAGTACTTC	CASSFGSDYEQYF
-	TRBV29-1	TRBJ2-1	many	TGCAGCGGGGGGCAGGTCGACAACAATGAGCAGTTCTTC	CSGGQVDNNEQFF
-	TRBV12-5	TRBJ2-1	-	TGTGCTAGTGGTTTGGTAAGGGGTGGCGGGTACAATGAGCAGTTCTTC	CASGLVRGGGYNEQFF
-	TRBV6-2/TRBV6-3	TRBJ1-2	many	TGTGCCAGCAGTAACCCACAGGACTATGGCTACACCTTC	CASSNPQDYGYTF
-	TRBV6-5	TRBJ2-6	many	TGTGCCAGCAGTTACGGATCTGGGGCCAACGTCCTGACTTTC	CASSYGSGANVLTF
-	TRBV6-5	TRBJ2-7	many	TGTGCCAGCAGTTTGTCAGGAGGCTCCTACGAGCAGTACTTC	CASSLSGGSYEQYF